This is a list of T cell receptor beta chains from one sample in a study of blood T cell repertoires in COVID-19. Libraries were prepared by immunoSEQ multiplex PCR; TCRdb keeps only in-frame clonotypes and omits some of them. The sample holds 230,000 or so clones; about 91% are singletons and the top ten take about 4.6%. The sequenced sample consisted of peripheral blood. The receptor source for this set is a woman aged 35 to 49 who had recovered from COVID-19. Both conserved end residues are part of each CDR3. The D gene is left open where the match is weak. Size tells how often a clone was seen (once, few, many) or the class of an expanded clone, and some rows leave it out.

>TRBJ2-3|NA|once|TRBV5-1
CASSPDQGHTDTQYF
TGCGCCAGCAGCCCGGACCAGGGGCATACAGATACGCAGTATTTT
>TRBJ1-4|NA|NA|TRBV2
CASSRGTPGGEKLFF
TGTGCCAGCAGTCGGGGGACGCCGGGGGGAGAAAAACTGTTTTTT
>TRBJ1-6|NA|NA|TRBV7-2
CASSLGQDGNNSPLHF
TGTGCCAGCAGCTTAGGACAGGATGGGAATAATTCACCCCTCCACTTT
>TRBJ2-2|NA|NA|TRBV5-6
CASSPRVVADTGELFF
TGTGCCAGCAGCCCCCGGGTGGTAGCGGACACCGGGGAGCTGTTTTTT
>TRBJ2-7|NA|NA|TRBV5-5
CASSGNPGRLDEQYF
TGTGCCAGCAGCGGAAACCCCGGTAGACTCGACGAGCAGTACTTC
>TRBJ1-5|NA|NA|TRBV19
CASGRQASNQPQHF
TGTGCCAGTGGAAGACAGGCTAGCAATCAGCCCCAGCATTTT
>TRBJ2-5|TRBD1|few|TRBV18
CASSPSADRVGKTQYF
TGTGCCAGCTCACCCTCAGCCGACAGGGTAGGAAAGACCCAGTACTTC
>TRBJ2-7|TRBD1|NA|TRBV5-1
CASSFSFGTDRDEQYF
TGCGCCAGCAGCTTTTCATTCGGGACAGATAGGGACGAGCAGTACTTC
>TRBJ1-2|NA|once|TRBV19
CASSTLTDAGGYTF
TGTGCCAGTAGTACCCTGACTGATGCGGGAGGCTACACCTTC
>TRBJ1-4|NA|NA|TRBV6-6
CASKVGGLNEKLFF
TGTGCCAGCAAAGTAGGCGGGCTTAATGAAAAACTGTTTTTT
>TRBJ2-1|NA|once|TRBV3-1/TRBV3-2
CASSQGGVNEQFF
TGTGCCAGCAGCCAAGGAGGTGTGAATGAGCAGTTCTTC
>TRBJ1-4|TRBD1|NA|TRBV7-9
CASSLGGQGTEKLFF
TGTGCCAGCAGCTTAGGGGGACAGGGGACTGAAAAACTGTTTTTT
>TRBJ2-3|NA|NA|TRBV28
CASSTWDRLASDTQYF
TGTGCCAGCAGTACCTGGGACCGGCTAGCGTCGGATACGCAGTATTTT
>TRBJ1-2|TRBD1|NA|TRBV18
CASSQNTGQAGFYGYTF
TGTGCCAGCTCACAAAACACCGGACAGGCCGGCTTCTATGGCTACACCTTC
>TRBJ1-6|NA|NA|TRBV4-2
CASSQGSHNSPLHF
TGTGCCAGCAGCCAAGGGAGCCATAATTCACCCCTCCACTTT
>TRBJ2-2|TRBD2|NA|TRBV4-2
CASSQGASGSLMGVGELFF
TGTGCCAGCAGCCAAGGGGCTAGCGGGAGTTTAATGGGAGTGGGGGAGCTGTTTTTT
>TRBJ1-2|TRBD1|NA|TRBV3-1/TRBV3-2
CASSQDGTGNGYTF
TGTGCCAGCAGCCAAGATGGGACAGGGAATGGCTACACCTTC
>TRBJ1-6|NA|NA|TRBV2
CASSEEEGVSNSPLHF
TGTGCCAGCAGTGAAGAAGAGGGAGTTTCTAATTCACCCCTCCACTTT
>TRBJ2-5|TRBD2|NA|TRBV5-4
CASSLRSGGNKETQYF
TGTGCCAGCAGCCTCCGTAGCGGGGGAAACAAGGAGACCCAGTACTTC
>TRBJ2-7|TRBD1|NA|TRBV10-3
CAISTGTGGYGQYF
TGTGCCATCAGCACCGGGACAGGGGGCTACGGGCAGTACTTC
>TRBJ2-1|TRBD2|NA|TRBV18
CASSPSGGKNEQFF
TGTGCCAGCTCACCTAGCGGGGGGAAAAATGAGCAGTTCTTC
>TRBJ2-5|TRBD1|once|TRBV24-1
CATSGRGWEETQYF
TGTGCCACCAGTGGCAGGGGGTGGGAAGAGACCCAGTACTTC
>TRBJ2-4|NA|NA|TRBV14
CASSQGGTGNIQYF
TGTGCCAGCAGCCAAGGGGGGACTGGAAACATTCAGTACTTC
>TRBJ1-2|NA|NA|TRBV5-4
CASSLAQPNYGYTF
TGTGCCAGCAGCTTGGCACAGCCCAACTATGGCTACACCTTC
>TRBJ2-2|TRBD2|NA|TRBV10-3
CALGGKRGGDPGELFF
TGTGCCCTCGGGGGCAAGCGCGGGGGGGACCCCGGGGAGCTGTTTTTT
>TRBJ2-2|TRBD2|NA|TRBV10-2
CASSGLAGLISTGELFF
TGCGCCAGCAGCGGACTAGCGGGGCTCATAAGCACCGGGGAGCTGTTTTTT
>TRBJ2-2|TRBD2|NA|TRBV9
CASSVFPGGIGELFF
TGTGCCAGCAGCGTATTTCCGGGGGGGATAGGGGAGCTGTTTTTT
>TRBJ1-2|TRBD1|NA|TRBV2
CASRTQGLRGYTF
TGTGCCAGCAGGACACAGGGGCTGAGGGGCTACACCTTC
>TRBJ1-2|TRBD1|NA|TRBV5-1
CASSLGGQGSSGYTF
TGCGCCAGCAGCTTGGGGGGACAGGGGTCCTCCGGCTACACCTTC
>TRBJ2-3|NA|NA|TRBV27
CASSLPNRADTQYF
TGTGCCAGCAGTTTACCAAATCGGGCAGATACGCAGTATTTT
>TRBJ1-6|NA|once|TRBV2
CASSVLQEGASPLHF
TGTGCCAGCAGTGTTCTACAGGAGGGAGCTTCACCCCTCCACTTT
>TRBJ1-1|TRBD1|NA|TRBV5-1
CASSLRGQGSLFTEAFF
TGCGCCAGCAGCTTAAGGGGACAGGGCTCCCTTTTCACTGAAGCTTTCTTT
>TRBJ1-1|NA|NA|TRBV29-1
CSVRTGMGNTEAFF
TGCAGCGTTCGTACAGGGATGGGCAACACTGAAGCTTTCTTT
>TRBJ2-2|TRBD1|NA|TRBV5-1
CASRQTGGAGTGELFF
TGCGCCAGCCGTCAGACAGGGGGCGCCGGCACCGGGGAGCTGTTTTTT
>TRBJ1-2|NA|NA|TRBV6-5
CASHKGNYGYTF
TGTGCCAGCCATAAGGGGAACTATGGCTACACCTTC
>TRBJ2-1|NA|NA|TRBV7-2
CASSLVVSDYNEQFF
TGTGCCAGCAGCTTAGTTGTTTCAGACTACAATGAGCAGTTCTTC
>TRBJ1-2|TRBD1|NA|TRBV6-6
CASSNPGQGHYGYTF
TGTGCCAGCAGTAACCCGGGACAGGGACACTATGGCTACACCTTC
>TRBJ2-3|NA|once|TRBV12-3/TRBV12-4
CASSSFSTDTQYF
TGTGCCAGCAGTTCCTTCAGCACAGATACGCAGTATTTT
>TRBJ1-5|NA|NA|TRBV6-5
CASSVTEGGQPQHF
TGTGCCAGCAGCGTTACAGAGGGGGGGCAGCCCCAGCATTTT
>TRBJ2-7|TRBD1|NA|TRBV12-3/TRBV12-4
CASSPDRGNEQYF
TGTGCCAGCAGTCCGGACAGGGGTAACGAGCAGTACTTC
>TRBJ2-3|NA|NA|TRBV27
CASSLLFSTDTQYF
TGTGCCAGCAGTTTACTCTTTAGCACAGATACGCAGTATTTT
>TRBJ1-5|NA|NA|TRBV21-1
CASSWGGCNQPQHF
TGTGCCAGCAGCTGGGGGGGGTGCAATCAGCCCCAGCATTTT
>TRBJ1-6|NA|few|TRBV4-3
CASSQDYGSYNSPLHF
TGCGCCAGCAGCCAAGATTACGGCTCCTATAATTCACCCCTCCACTTT
>TRBJ1-2|NA|NA|TRBV7-9
CASSPEADDGYTF
TGTGCCAGCAGCCCCGAGGCGGATGATGGCTACACCTTC
>TRBJ2-4|TRBD2|NA|TRBV5-1
CASSLGLAGTSLHIQYF
TGCGCCAGCAGCTTGGGACTAGCGGGGACCTCCTTGCACATTCAGTACTTC
>TRBJ1-6|NA|few|TRBV21-1
CASSKGRCGNSPLHF
TGTGCCAGCAGCAAAGGCCGGTGCGGAAATTCACCCCTCCACTTT
>TRBJ2-7|TRBD1|NA|TRBV19
CASSTTGQGSEQYF
TGTGCCAGTAGTACTACAGGACAGGGTTCCGAGCAGTACTTC
>TRBJ2-3|TRBD1|NA|TRBV5-4
CASSLAGTGGRDTQYF
TGTGCCAGCAGCTTGGCCGGGACAGGGGGCAGGGATACGCAGTATTTT
>TRBJ1-1|NA|NA|TRBV29-1
CSVEVQGLMNTEAFF
TGCAGCGTTGAGGTACAGGGCCTCATGAACACTGAAGCTTTCTTT